One and the same sample provided the 30 T cell receptor beta chains below, sequenced in a study of PD-L1 blockade in urothelial cancer. Data came from immunoSEQ multiplex PCR; TCRdb stores just in-frame clones and leaves some out. The table has about 130,000 clones, around 86% seen once. Time point here: peripheral blood 6 weeks after treatment start. Sequencing used PBMCs, obtained around atezolizumab (anti-PD-L1) treatment. These receptors came from a man between 45 and 60 years old with urothelial cancer.

V and J are TRBV21-1 and TRBJ2-2; the table assigns TRBD2, which was not confirmed against the DNA. TRBV21-1 has pseudogene status. The CDR3 length is 14 residues. Here the CDR3 DNA reads TGTGCCAGCAGTAGCGGGGACCACACCGGGGAGCTGTTTTTT. Residues: CASSSGDHTGELFF.

This chain connects TRBV19 to TRBJ1-2; TRBD1 aligns across 7 bases. After removal of 5 bases from V and 4 bases from J, the junction contained 10 bases not matched to a gene. The CDR3 totals 15 residues. CDR1 is LNHDA and CDR2 is SQIVND in the germline V gene (reference sequence). The CDR3 DNA reads TGTGCCAGTAGTGCACAGGGGATTAAAGGCTATGGCTACACCTTC. Protein: CASSAQGIKGYGYTF.

The chain couples TRBV18 to TRBJ1-1; 9 bases agree with TRBD1. The length of the CDR3 is 15 residues. CDR1 KGHSH and CDR2 LQKENI come from the germline V gene. The V and J ends lost 5 bases and 4 bases, in that order; junction bases with no gene match: 8. CDR3 nucleotides: TGTGCCAGCTCATTACAGGGGGCAGGAGGCACTGAAGCTTTCTTT. Encoded protein: CASSLQGAGGTEAFF.

This clone came up once. The V and J genes are TRBV5-5 and TRBJ1-6; no clear D gene. The CDR3 runs to 15 residues. With 3 bases removed from V and 7 bases from J, the gap between germline ends came to 14 bases. Germline CDR1 SGHKS, CDR2 YYEKEE (reference sequence). The CDR3 DNA follows: TGTGCCAGCAGCTCCCCCCGGGTCCCCAATTCACCCCTCCACTTT. It is translated as CASSSPRVPNSPLHF.

As DNA, the CDR3 is TGTGCCAGCAGCCGTGGAGAGTACGAGCAGTACTTC. It translates to CASSRGEYEQYF. The V and J genes are TRBV5-4 and TRBJ2-7; no clear D. The CDR3 length is 12 residues. The germline V gene has CDR1 SGHNT and CDR2 YYREEE (reference sequence). Trimming stripped 4 bases from V and 4 bases from J, with 9 bases between.

V and J are TRBV4-1 and TRBJ2-1, with TRBD2 matching 10 bases. This CDR3 is 17 amino acids long. Germline-derived CDR1 and CDR2 are MGHRA and YSYEKL. V dropped 0 bases and J dropped 2; count of bases not matched to a gene: 4. The CDR3 here is CASSQDPGTSAYNEQFF. Here the CDR3 DNA reads TGCGCCAGCAGCCAAGATCCCGGGACTAGCGCCTACAATGAGCAGTTCTTC.

The chain employs TRBV10-3 and TRBJ1-1; 7 bases are shared with TRBD1. The germline V gene encodes CDR1 ENHRY and CDR2 SYGVKD. This CDR3 has 12 amino acids. With 6 bases clipped from V and 4 bases from J, the junction kept 2 bases outside the gene matches. The CDR3, as DNA: TGTGCCATCAGCCCAGGGGGCACTGAAGCTTTCTTT. This codes for CAISPGGTEAFF.

The gene calls are TRBV6-5 and TRBJ2-7; no reliable D call. Germline CDR1 and CDR2: MNHEY and SVGAGI. This CDR3 spans 14 amino acids. Trimming took 2 bases from V and 3 from J, leaving 11 bases between them. The CDR3 nucleotides are TGTGCCAGCAGTTACGGGCCGCAAAACTACGAGCAGTACTTC. Protein: CASSYGPQNYEQYF.

V usage is TRBV30 and J usage is TRBJ2-1; a possible D gene is TRBD1 (5 bases). V was pared by 4 bases and J by 9 bases, with 13 bases between. CDR1 is GTSNPN and CDR2 is SVGIG in the germline V gene (reference sequence). CDR3 length equals 12 residues. The CDR3: CAWTGRVGEQFF. CDR3 nucleotides: TGTGCCTGGACAGGGCGAGTAGGTGAGCAGTTCTTC.

The V gene is TRBV5-4, the J gene TRBJ1-1; the D gene is possibly TRBD1 (6 bases). Trimming stripped 4 bases from V and 0 bases from J, with 13 bases between. Germline V gene lookup returns CDR1 SGHNT and CDR2 YYREEE (reference sequence). The CDR3 totals 15 residues. The CDR3 nucleotides read TGTGCCAGCAGCGTAACAGGGAACATGAACACTGAAGCTTTCTTT. Its protein product is CASSVTGNMNTEAFF.

The J gene is TRBJ2-7, the V gene TRBV28; TRBD2 aligns across 8 bases. The CDR3 loop spans 12 amino acids. CDR1 and CDR2 (germline): MDHEN, SYDVKM. J gave up 12 bases and V 6 bases, and 10 bases lay outside the gene matches. In nucleotides, the CDR3 is TGTGCCAGCAGCATGAAGCGGGAGTTCCCGTACTTC. It translates to CASSMKREFPYF. Full variable domain (missing parts from reference TRBV28 and TRBJ2-7): DVKVTQSSRYLVKRTGEKVFLECVQDMDHENMFWYRQDPGLGLRLIYFSYDVKMKEKGDIPEGYSVSREKKERFSLILESASTNQTSMYLCASSMKREFPYFGPGTRLTVT.

The V and J genes are TRBV19 and TRBJ2-5; the match to TRBD2 covers 8 bases. CDR1 is LNHDA and CDR2 is SQIVND in the germline V gene (reference sequence). The CDR3 spans 13 residues. Unmatched junction bases numbered 6, after V lost 6 bases and J lost 6 bases. The CDR3, as DNA: TGTGCCAGTAGAAGAGCGGGAGATCAGACCCAGTACTTC. As protein: CASRRAGDQTQYF.

This chain joins TRBV14 and TRBJ2-6; maybe TRBD1 (5 bases). Per germline, CDR1 SGHDN and CDR2 FVKESK. The length of the CDR3 is 17 residues. V lost 4 bases to trimming and J lost 2 bases, with 15 bases between them. The CDR3 DNA follows: TGTGCCAGCAGCCTTTTTCGGCAGGGTGCTGGGGCCAACGTCCTGACTTTC. This translates into CASSLFRQGAGANVLTF.

This sequence joins TRBV18 and TRBJ2-3; tentative D call: TRBD2 (6 bases). Trimming stripped 5 bases from V and 2 bases from J, with 20 bases between. The CDR3 spans 17 residues. In germline, CDR1 is KGHSH, CDR2 LQKENI. CDR3 DNA: TGTGCCAGCTCATCTAGCGTGGCGCAAACTTCCACAGATACGCAGTATTTT. It specifies CASSSSVAQTSTDTQYF.

The rearrangement links TRBV29-1 to TRBJ1-2, with D possibly matching TRBD1 (5 bases). CDR1 is SQVTM and CDR2 is ANQGSEA in the germline V gene. Trimming stripped 3 bases from V and 4 bases from J, with 18 bases between. CDR3 size: 15 residues. In nucleotides, the CDR3 is TGCAGCGTTGATGGGGGGACGGGAACCCTCTATGGCTACACCTTC. It codes for CSVDGGTGTLYGYTF.

The chain combines TRBV11-2 with TRBJ2-4; D perhaps matches TRBD1 (5 bases). This CDR3 comprises 15 residues. CDR1 is SGHAT and CDR2 is FQNNGV in the germline V gene. V was pared by 3 bases and J by 4 bases, with 13 bases between. Here the CDR3 DNA reads TGTGCCAGCAGCTTGGCAGGGAACCTGAAAAACATTCAGTACTTC. This gives the protein CASSLAGNLKNIQYF.

This rearrangement joins TRBV14 to TRBJ1-3, with 9 bases aligning to TRBD1. Looked up from germline, CDR1 is SGHDN and CDR2 is FVKESK. V dropped 4 bases and J dropped 3; count of bases not matched to a gene: 1. This CDR3 has 14 residues. The DNA for the CDR3 is TGTGCCAGCAGCCCGGGACAGGGTGGAAACACCATATATTTT. It is translated as CASSPGQGGNTIYF.

The V call is TRBV9, the J call TRBJ1-5; no clear D gene. Trimming shortened V by 4 bases and J by 4 bases, and 15 bases separated the two germline ends. CDR1 is SGDLS and CDR2 is YYNGEE in the germline V gene. This CDR3 spans 15 amino acids. The CDR3 DNA sequence: TGTGCCAGCAGCCAATCCCCTGGGCCTAATCAGCCCCAGCATTTT. Translating it yields CASSQSPGPNQPQHF.

V usage is TRBV7-9 and J usage is TRBJ2-7; 8 bases map to TRBD2. This CDR3 comprises 14 residues. The germline CDR1 and CDR2 sequences are SEHNR and FQNEAQ (reference sequence). Losses at the gene ends were 1 base for V and 5 bases for J; bases not matched to a gene: 4. The CDR3 coding sequence is TGTGCCAGCAGCTTAGGCCGCGGGAGGCACGAGCAGTACTTC. This codes for CASSLGRGRHEQYF.

This rearrangement joins TRBV30 to TRBJ2-5, with 12 positions matching TRBD2. V was pared by 3 bases and J by 1 base, with 6 bases of the junction left unmatched. Per the germline V gene, CDR1 is GTSNPN and CDR2 is SVGIG (reference sequence). The CDR3 is 16 residues long. CDR3 region: CAWRGGTSGSQETQYF. CDR3 DNA sequence: TGTGCCTGGAGGGGAGGGACTAGCGGGTCCCAAGAGACCCAGTACTTC. The full variable domain, with the rest looked up from reference TRBV30 and TRBJ2-5, is SQTIHQWPATLVQPVGSPLSLECTVEGTSNPNLYWYRQAAGRGLQLLFYSVGIGQISSEVPQNLSASRPQDRQFILSSKKLLLSDSGFYLCAWRGGTSGSQETQYFGPGTRLLVL.

V gene TRBV30 combines with J gene TRBJ2-7, with D tentatively TRBD1 (5 bases). V was pared by 1 base and J by 2 bases, with 9 bases between. This CDR3 comprises 13 residues. CDR1 is GTSNPN, CDR2 SVGIG, per germline (reference sequence). The CDR3 region has the DNA TGTGCCTGGAGTGCGACAGAAACCTACGAGCAGTACTTC. Translated: CAWSATETYEQYF.

J is TRBJ2-1 and V is TRBV10-3, with 11 bases fitting TRBD2. V was pared by 4 bases and J by 1 base, with 3 bases of the junction left unmatched. In germline, CDR1 is ENHRY, CDR2 SYGVKD. The CDR3 contains 16 residues. The CDR3 nucleotides read TGTGCCATCAGTGCGACTAGCGGGGATTCCTACAATGAGCAGTTCTTC. Amino acids: CAISATSGDSYNEQFF.

This chain joins TRBV4-1 and TRBJ2-6, with a tentative D call TRBD2 (6 bases). The CDR3 runs 20 residues. The ends were cut back, 2 bases at V and 2 bases at J, with 22 bases in the middle. Germline lookup yields CDR1 MGHRA and CDR2 YSYEKL. The CDR3 loop is CASSQPRGSRGTPGANVLTF. CDR3 bases: TGCGCCAGCAGCCAACCCCGGGGCTCCCGGGGGACTCCTGGGGCCAACGTCCTGACTTTC.

J is TRBJ2-1 and V is TRBV11-2; D is ambiguous. The CDR3 runs to 15 residues. Germline CDR1 and CDR2: SGHAT and FQNNGV. V was shortened by 3 bases and J by 0 bases, with 9 bases between the two germline ends. The CDR3: CASSFETRSYNEQFF. CDR3 nucleotides: TGTGCCAGCAGCTTCGAAACACGCTCCTACAATGAGCAGTTCTTC.

The chain links TRBV7-2 to TRBJ2-7; D remains ambiguous. The CDR3 is 12 residues long. CDR1 is SGHTA and CDR2 is FQGNSA in the germline V gene. V dropped 7 bases and J dropped 5 bases, with 12 bases sitting between them. DNA of the CDR3: TGTGCCAGCACCTTCCGGAGCGACGAGCAGTACTTC. Amino acid sequence: CASTFRSDEQYF.

The rearrangement links TRBV2 to TRBJ2-5; 11 positions agree with TRBD2. V was clipped by 2 bases and J by 4 bases; unmatched bases: 3. The germline CDR1 and CDR2 sequences are SNHLY and FYNNEI. This CDR3 comprises 15 residues. The CDR3 DNA is TGTGCCAGCAGTGAAAACGGACTAGCGGGAGAGACCCAGTACTTC. Protein product: CASSENGLAGETQYF.

The gene calls are TRBV2 and TRBJ2-2; 9 positions match TRBD2. The CDR3 length is 17 residues. The germline V gene has CDR1 SNHLY and CDR2 FYNNEI. With 1 base clipped from V and 4 bases from J, the junction kept 7 bases outside the gene matches. The CDR3 coding sequence is TGTGCCAGCAGTGAAGGAGCGGGAGGACCATTCACCGGGGAGCTGTTTTTT. Translated: CASSEGAGGPFTGELFF.

The chain is built from TRBV5-1 and TRBJ2-7, with 11 positions matching TRBD2. Germline V lookup: CDR1 SGHRS, CDR2 YFSETQ. The CDR3 is made up of 15 amino acids. V dropped 0 bases and J dropped 2; count of bases not matched to a gene: 1. CDR3 nucleotide sequence: TGCGCCAGCAGCTTGGTAGCGGGAGGGCCCTACGAGCAGTACTTC. It specifies CASSLVAGGPYEQYF.

J is TRBJ2-7 and V is TRBV9; 10 positions match TRBD2. Per germline, CDR1 SGDLS and CDR2 YYNGEE. The CDR3 sequence is 15 residues long. J lost 4 bases, V lost 3 bases, and 7 bases had no gene match. The DNA of the CDR3 is TGTGCCAGCAGCGAGGGTTGGGGACTAGCGTACGAGCAGTACTTC. Translated: CASSEGWGLAYEQYF. The full variable domain, with the rest looked up from reference TRBV9 and TRBJ2-7, is DSGVTQTPKHLITATGQRVTLRCSPRSGDLSVYWYQQSLDQGLQFLIQYYNGEERAKGNILERFSAQQFPDLHSELNLSSLELGDSALYFCASSEGWGLAYEQYFGPGTRLTVT.

This chain connects TRBV10-2 to TRBJ2-5; tentatively, D is TRBD2 (6 bases). Germline V CDR1 and CDR2: WSHSY, SAAADI. Trimming cost V 6 bases and J 5 bases, with 16 bases left between them. The CDR3 is 14 residues long. In DNA, the CDR3 is TGCGCCAGCAGCGGTTGGGGAGGTATCGAGACCCAGTACTTC. Translation: CASSGWGGIETQYF.